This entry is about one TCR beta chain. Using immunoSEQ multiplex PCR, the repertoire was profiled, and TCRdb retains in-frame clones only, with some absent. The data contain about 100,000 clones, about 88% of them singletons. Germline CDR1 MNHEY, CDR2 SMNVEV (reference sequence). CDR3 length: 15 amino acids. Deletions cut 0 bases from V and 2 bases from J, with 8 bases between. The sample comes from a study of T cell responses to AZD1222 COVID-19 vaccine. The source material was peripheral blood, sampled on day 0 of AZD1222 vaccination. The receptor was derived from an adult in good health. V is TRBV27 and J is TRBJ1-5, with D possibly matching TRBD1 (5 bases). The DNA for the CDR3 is TGTGCCAGCAGTTTATCAGGGGACGGCAATCAGCCCCAGCATTTT. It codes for CASSLSGDGNQPQHF.